This is a list of T cell receptor beta chains from one sample in a study of T cells in localized non-small cell lung cancer. Clones were read by immunoSEQ multiplex PCR, and TCRdb kept only the in-frame ones, dropping some. Of 65,000 to 80,000 clones listed, 84% were seen once; the top ten hold 1% to 1.5%. Source: peripheral blood, taken before any cancer treatment. These receptors came from a female donor over 55 with stage I lung adenocarcinoma. CDR3s include the opening cysteine and the closing phenylalanine or tryptophan. D genes are given only for firm matches. Clone size, where shown, is once, few, many, or a class for clones that have expanded.

>.|TRBV10-1|TRBD2|TRBJ2-3
CASSPGSAGSTDTQYF
TGCGCCAGCAGCCCCGGTTCAGCGGGGAGCACAGATACGCAGTATTTT
>once|TRBV28|TRBD2|TRBJ2-7
CASSSGLAGDHYEQYF
TGTGCCAGCAGTTCAGGACTAGCGGGAGACCACTACGAGCAGTACTTC
>medium-sized|TRBV2|.|TRBJ1-1
CASSADLNTEAFF
TGTGCCAGCAGTGCTGACCTGAACACTGAAGCTTTCTTT
>.|TRBV6-1|TRBD1|TRBJ2-3
CASSETGGGADTQYF
TGTGCCAGCAGTGAAACAGGGGGCGGAGCAGATACGCAGTATTTT
>.|TRBV7-9|TRBD2|TRBJ2-7
CASSFGGSTDEQYF
TGTGCCAGCAGCTTCGGCGGGAGTACCGACGAGCAGTACTTC
>.|TRBV7-3|TRBD2|TRBJ2-1
CASSLAAPLAGLDEQFF
TGTGCCAGCAGCTTAGCCGCGCCACTAGCGGGATTGGATGAGCAGTTCTTC
>few|TRBV28|.|TRBJ2-4
CASSYFGSKNIQYF
TGTGCCAGCAGTTACTTCGGTTCCAAAAACATTCAGTACTTC
>.|TRBV19|TRBD1|TRBJ1-2
CASSGDRGKGYTF
TGTGCCAGTAGTGGGGACAGGGGTAAGGGCTACACCTTC
>.|TRBV6-7|.|TRBJ2-1
CASRDHSTRVYNEQFF
TGTGCCAGCAGGGACCACTCTACTAGGGTATACAATGAGCAGTTCTTC
>few|TRBV6-4|.|TRBJ1-1
CASEDPPHGPQAFF
TGTGCCAGCGAAGACCCACCGCACGGCCCTCAAGCTTTCTTT
>.|TRBV5-6|TRBD2|TRBJ2-5
CASSRESLAGGTETQYF
TGTGCCAGCAGCAGAGAAAGTCTAGCGGGAGGAACGGAGACCCAGTACTTC
>.|TRBV5-1|.|TRBJ2-1
CASSLTTGNEQFF
TGCGCCAGCAGCCTCACGACAGGCAATGAGCAGTTCTTC
>once|TRBV19|TRBD2|TRBJ2-1
CASSVGLAGHYNEQFF
TGTGCCAGTAGTGTTGGACTAGCGGGGCACTACAATGAGCAGTTCTTC
>.|TRBV27|.|TRBJ2-2
CASSLGSAAGELFF
TGTGCCAGCAGTTTAGGGAGTGCGGCCGGGGAGCTGTTTTTT
>few|TRBV7-2|TRBD1|TRBJ2-4
CASSFDRVGAKNIQYF
TGTGCCAGCAGCTTCGACAGGGTGGGAGCCAAAAACATTCAGTACTTC
>few|TRBV4-3|TRBD2|TRBJ2-1
CASSQALIAGGMGNEQFF
TGCGCCAGCAGCCAAGCTCTCATAGCGGGAGGCATGGGCAATGAGCAGTTCTTC
>.|TRBV5-4|TRBD1|TRBJ2-4
CASSLGGQGKNIQYF
TGTGCCAGCAGCTTGGGAGGACAGGGGAAAAACATTCAGTACTTC
>.|TRBV7-2|.|TRBJ1-2
CASSLLGQGTGYTF
TGTGCCAGCAGCTTATTAGGGCAGGGTACGGGCTACACCTTC
>.|TRBV4-2|.|TRBJ1-2
CASSQGTVGSNYGYTF
TGTGCCAGCAGCCAAGGGACGGTGGGCTCTAACTATGGCTACACCTTC
>.|TRBV5-1|TRBD1|TRBJ1-4
CASSYQGGNEKLFF
TGCGCCAGCAGCTACCAGGGGGGTAATGAAAAACTGTTTTTT
>.|TRBV4-2|.|TRBJ1-1
CASSPTGVPGKAFF
TGTGCCAGCAGCCCTACGGGGGTCCCGGGGAAAGCTTTCTTT
>once|TRBV18|TRBD1|TRBJ1-1
CASSPRTGFKNTEAFF
TGTGCCAGCTCACCACGGACAGGGTTTAAGAACACTGAAGCTTTCTTT
>few|TRBV5-5|TRBD2|TRBJ2-3
CASSFFGTSGEGIADTQYF
TGTGCCAGCAGCTTTTTTGGGACTAGCGGAGAGGGGATCGCAGATACGCAGTATTTT
>.|TRBV9|TRBD1|TRBJ2-6
CASSDSWRTGISGANVLTF
TGTGCCAGCAGCGACAGTTGGAGGACAGGGATCTCCGGGGCCAACGTCCTGACTTTC
>.|TRBV4-3|TRBD2|TRBJ2-7
CASSRLAGEYEQYF
TGCGCCAGCAGCAGACTAGCGGGGGAGTACGAGCAGTACTTC
>.|TRBV10-2|TRBD1|TRBJ2-7
CASRDRGSSYEQYF
TGCGCCAGCAGGGACAGGGGGTCGTCCTACGAGCAGTACTTC
>.|TRBV11-2|TRBD1|TRBJ1-2
CASSHGTAYGYTF
TGTGCCAGCAGCCACGGGACAGCTTATGGCTACACCTTC
>.|TRBV6-4|.|TRBJ2-1
CASSDSYGVYNEQFF
TGTGCCAGCAGTGACTCGTACGGGGTCTACAATGAGCAGTTCTTC
>.|TRBV7-9|.|TRBJ1-6
CASSSSASPLHF
TGTGCCAGCAGCTCCTCGGCCTCACCCCTCCACTTT
>.|TRBV7-8|TRBD2|TRBJ2-2
CASSPEPSGGTGELFF
TGTGCCAGCAGCCCAGAACCTAGCGGGGGGACCGGGGAGCTGTTTTTT
>.|TRBV6-1|.|TRBJ2-3
CASQFERGRTDTQYF
TGTGCCAGCCAGTTTGAACGGGGCCGCACAGATACGCAGTATTTT
>.|TRBV19|.|TRBJ1-5
CASRGAGARQPQHF
TGTGCCAGTAGGGGGGCGGGGGCAAGACAGCCCCAGCATTTT
>.|TRBV6-5|.|TRBJ1-1
CASSHRSVTFTEAFF
TGTGCCAGCAGCCACCGGTCGGTCACCTTCACTGAAGCTTTCTTT
>.|TRBV10-2|.|TRBJ2-3
CASSDKLLTDTQYF
TGCGCCAGCAGTGACAAGCTTCTAACAGATACGCAGTATTTT
>.|TRBV10-3|.|TRBJ2-1
CAISTGTPYNEQFF
TGTGCCATTAGTACGGGAACCCCCTACAATGAGCAGTTCTTC
>.|TRBV13|.|TRBJ2-7
CASSLASVTIGTTYEQYF
TGTGCCAGCAGCTTAGCCAGCGTAACCATCGGGACCACCTACGAGCAGTACTTC
>.|TRBV7-9|TRBD2|TRBJ2-5
CASSPVLLAGNRETQYF
TGTGCCAGCAGCCCAGTTTTACTAGCGGGGAATAGGGAGACCCAGTACTTC
>.|TRBV10-3|TRBD2|TRBJ2-1
CATGLDGEQFF
TGTGCCACCGGACTAGATGGTGAGCAGTTCTTC
>.|TRBV7-2|TRBD2|TRBJ2-1
CASSLRTSGSNEQFF
TGTGCCAGCAGCTTAAGGACTAGCGGGAGCAATGAGCAGTTCTTC
>.|TRBV14|.|TRBJ1-1
CASSPTPQGSPSTQMNTEAFF
TGTGCCAGCAGCCCTACTCCTCAGGGATCCCCAAGTACCCAAATGAACACTGAAGCTTTCTTT